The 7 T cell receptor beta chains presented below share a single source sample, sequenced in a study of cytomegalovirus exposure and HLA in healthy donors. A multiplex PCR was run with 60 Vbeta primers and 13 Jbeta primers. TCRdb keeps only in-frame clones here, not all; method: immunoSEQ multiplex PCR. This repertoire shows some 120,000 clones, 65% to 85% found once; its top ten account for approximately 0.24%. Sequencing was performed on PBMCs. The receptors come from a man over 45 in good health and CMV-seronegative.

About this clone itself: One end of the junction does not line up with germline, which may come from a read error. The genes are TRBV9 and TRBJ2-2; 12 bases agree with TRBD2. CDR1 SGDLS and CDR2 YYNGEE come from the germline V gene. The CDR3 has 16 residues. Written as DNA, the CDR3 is TGTGCCAGCAGCCTAACTAGCGGGGGGAACACCGGGGAGCTGCTTTTT. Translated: CASSLTSGGNTGELLF.

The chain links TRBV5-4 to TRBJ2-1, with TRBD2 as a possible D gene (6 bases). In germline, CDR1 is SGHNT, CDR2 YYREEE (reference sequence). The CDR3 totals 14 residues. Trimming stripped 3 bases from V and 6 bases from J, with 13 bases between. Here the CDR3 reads CASSSNSGGNEQFF. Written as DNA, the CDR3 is TGTGCCAGCAGCTCGAACTCCGGGGGCAATGAGCAGTTCTTC.

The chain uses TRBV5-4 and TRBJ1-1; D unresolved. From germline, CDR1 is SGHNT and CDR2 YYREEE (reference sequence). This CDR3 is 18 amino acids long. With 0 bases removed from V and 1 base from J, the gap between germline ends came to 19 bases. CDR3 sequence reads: CASSLGGQPSLENTEAFF. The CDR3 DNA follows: TGTGCCAGCAGCTTGGGAGGGCAGCCCTCCCTCGAGAACACTGAAGCTTTCTTT.

CDR3 region: CASSLRTSATNTGELFF. The CDR3 DNA is TGTGCCAGCAGTTTGAGAACTAGCGCGACGAACACCGGGGAGCTGTTTTTT. This chain links TRBV27 with TRBJ2-2, with 7 bases aligning to TRBD2. Unmatched junction bases numbered 7, after V lost 3 bases and J lost 0 bases. CDR1 and CDR2 from the germline V gene are MNHEY and SMNVEV (reference sequence). The CDR3 contains 17 residues.

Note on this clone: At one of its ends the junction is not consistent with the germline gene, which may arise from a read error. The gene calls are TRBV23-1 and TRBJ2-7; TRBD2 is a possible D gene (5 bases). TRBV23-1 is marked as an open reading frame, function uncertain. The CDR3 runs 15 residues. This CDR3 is CSSSQSGARDYEQYF. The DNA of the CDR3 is TGCTCCAGCAGTCAATCCGGAGCTCGGGACTACGAGCAGTACTTC.

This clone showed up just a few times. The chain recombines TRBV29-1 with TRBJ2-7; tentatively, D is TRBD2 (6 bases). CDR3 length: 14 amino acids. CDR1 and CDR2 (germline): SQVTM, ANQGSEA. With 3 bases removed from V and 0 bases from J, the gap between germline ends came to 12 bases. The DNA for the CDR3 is TGCAGCGTTGAGGGACTGGGGAGCTCCTACGAGCAGTACTTC. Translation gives CSVEGLGSSYEQYF.

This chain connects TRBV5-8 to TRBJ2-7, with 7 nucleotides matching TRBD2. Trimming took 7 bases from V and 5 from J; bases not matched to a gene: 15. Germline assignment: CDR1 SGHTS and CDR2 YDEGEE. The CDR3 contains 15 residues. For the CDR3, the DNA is TGTGCCAGCGGACTAGGACATCGGAAGGTTCACGAGCAGTACTTC. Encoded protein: CASGLGHRKVHEQYF.